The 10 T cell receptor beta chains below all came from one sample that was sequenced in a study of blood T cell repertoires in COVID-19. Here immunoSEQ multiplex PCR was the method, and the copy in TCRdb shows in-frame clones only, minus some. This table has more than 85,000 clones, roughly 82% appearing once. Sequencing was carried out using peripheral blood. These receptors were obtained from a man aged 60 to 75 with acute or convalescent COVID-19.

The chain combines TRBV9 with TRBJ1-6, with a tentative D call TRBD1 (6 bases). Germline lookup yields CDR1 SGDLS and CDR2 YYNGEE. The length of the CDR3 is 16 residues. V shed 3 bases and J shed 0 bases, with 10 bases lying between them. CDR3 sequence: CASSATGSSYNSPLHF. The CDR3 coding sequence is TGTGCCAGCAGCGCGACAGGAAGCTCCTATAATTCACCCCTCCACTTT.

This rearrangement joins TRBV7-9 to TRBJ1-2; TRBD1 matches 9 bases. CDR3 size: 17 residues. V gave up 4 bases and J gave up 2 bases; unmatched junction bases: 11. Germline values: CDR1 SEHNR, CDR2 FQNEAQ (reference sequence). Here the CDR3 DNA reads TGTGCCAGCAGCTACCTTGAGGGGACAGGGTTGAACTATGGCTACACCTTC. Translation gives CASSYLEGTGLNYGYTF.

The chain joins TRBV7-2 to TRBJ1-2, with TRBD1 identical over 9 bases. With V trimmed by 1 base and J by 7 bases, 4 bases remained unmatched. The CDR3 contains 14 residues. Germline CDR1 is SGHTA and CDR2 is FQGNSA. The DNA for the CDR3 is TGTGCCAGCAGCTTAGAACAGGGGGCGTCTGGCTACACCTTC. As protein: CASSLEQGASGYTF.

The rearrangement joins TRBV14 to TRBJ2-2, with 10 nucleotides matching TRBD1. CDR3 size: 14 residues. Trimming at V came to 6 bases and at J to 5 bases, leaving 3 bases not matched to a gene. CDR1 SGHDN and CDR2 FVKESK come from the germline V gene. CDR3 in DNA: TGTGCCAGCAGGGGGACAGGGGCAACCGGGGAGCTGTTTTTT. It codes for CASRGTGATGELFF.

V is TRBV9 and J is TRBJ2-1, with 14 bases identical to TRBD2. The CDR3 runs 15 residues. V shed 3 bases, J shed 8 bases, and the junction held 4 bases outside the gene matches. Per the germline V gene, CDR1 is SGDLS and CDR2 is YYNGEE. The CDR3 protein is CASSEGLAGEYEQFF. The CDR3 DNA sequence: TGTGCCAGCAGCGAGGGACTAGCGGGGGAGTATGAGCAGTTCTTC.

CDR3: CASSSGQQGLTGELFF. CDR3 DNA: TGTGCCAGCAGCTCGGGGCAACAGGGCCTCACCGGGGAGCTGTTTTTT. J is TRBJ2-2 and V is TRBV7-9; D is possibly TRBD1 (6 bases). The CDR3 has 16 amino acids. Germline V gives CDR1 SEHNR, CDR2 FQNEAQ (reference sequence). V dropped 4 bases and J dropped 4 bases, with 16 bases sitting between them.

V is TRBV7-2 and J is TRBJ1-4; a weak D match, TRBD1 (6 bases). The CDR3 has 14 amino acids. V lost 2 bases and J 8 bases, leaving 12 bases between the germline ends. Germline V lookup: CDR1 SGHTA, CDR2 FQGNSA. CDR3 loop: CASSLPGQIEKLFF. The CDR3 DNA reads TGTGCCAGCAGCTTACCGGGACAAATCGAAAAACTGTTTTTT.

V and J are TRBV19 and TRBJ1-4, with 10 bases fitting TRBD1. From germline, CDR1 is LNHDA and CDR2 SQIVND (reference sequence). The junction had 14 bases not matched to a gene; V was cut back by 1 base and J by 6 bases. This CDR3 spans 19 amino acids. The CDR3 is CASSIADRGRSGVDEKLFF. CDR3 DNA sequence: TGTGCCAGTAGTATAGCCGACAGGGGGCGGTCCGGGGTGGATGAAAAACTGTTTTTT.

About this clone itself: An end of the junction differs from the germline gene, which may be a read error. The DNA for the CDR3 is TGTGCCAGCAGTCAAGGGGTAGGGGGCACTGAAGCTTTCTTT. Its protein product is CASSQGVGGTEAFF. The rearrangement links TRBV4-2 to TRBJ1-1, with D possibly being TRBD1 (6 bases). CDR3 length: 14 residues. The V gene's germline CDR1 is LGHNA and CDR2 YNFKEQ.

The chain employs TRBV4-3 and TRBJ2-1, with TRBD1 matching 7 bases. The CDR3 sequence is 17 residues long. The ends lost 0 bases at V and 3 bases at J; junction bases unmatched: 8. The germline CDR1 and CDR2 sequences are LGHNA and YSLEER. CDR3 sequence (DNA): TGCGCCAGCAGCCAAGATCGGAGGACAGGAAACTACAATGAGCAGTTCTTC. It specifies CASSQDRRTGNYNEQFF.